Below are 32 T cell receptor beta chains sequenced from a single sample in a study of early T cells in non-severe SARS-CoV-2 infection. TCRdb re-called the 5' RACE reads with MiXCR, one entry per CDR3 protein. The data contain tens of thousands of distinct CDR3 sequences, over 4.5% of them singletons. Sequenced input: whole blood. The receptors come from an adult who was a healthcare worker with PCR-confirmed SARS-CoV-2 infection or an uninfected control (not recorded which).

This clonotype was found a few times. The chain employs TRBV12-3 or TRBV12-4 and TRBJ2-3; D might be TRBD1 or TRBD2, each matching 6 bases. The ends were cut back, 8 bases at V and 5 bases at J, with 17 bases in the middle. The CDR3 sequence is 14 residues long. The CDR3 protein is CASLRGPAEDTQYF. The CDR3 DNA is TGTGCCAGCCTCCGGGGGCCCGCGGAAGATACGCAGTATTTT.

In this sample, this clonotype turned up many times. This chain connects TRBV7-8 to TRBJ2-7; 11 bases are shared with TRBD2. The V gene's germline CDR1 is SGHVS and CDR2 FQNEAQ. The V gene end was trimmed by 3 bases and the J gene end by 3 bases; junction bases not matched to a gene: 10. The CDR3 runs to 17 residues. For the CDR3, the DNA is TGTGCCAGCAGCTTGGGCCTAGCGGGGGGCCGGGGCTACGAGCAGTACTTC. The encoded protein is CASSLGLAGGRGYEQYF.

At least ten counts were recorded for this clonotype. V is TRBV6-1 and J is TRBJ1-1, with 8 bases that match TRBD1. V lost 3 bases and J lost 5; bases outside the gene matches: 5. CDR3 length: 14 residues. Looked up from germline, CDR1 is MNHNS and CDR2 is SASEGT. In DNA, the CDR3 is TGTGCCAGCAGTGAGGACAGGGTACGTACTGAAGCTTTCTTT. Protein: CASSEDRVRTEAFF.

The chain uses TRBV28 and TRBJ2-5, with a tentative D call TRBD1 (5 bases). The V and J ends lost 4 bases and 1 base respectively, with 10 bases between them. This CDR3 has 14 residues. CDR1 MDHEN and CDR2 SYDVKM come from the germline V gene. DNA for the CDR3: TGTGCCAGCAGTTCCAGACAGATCCAAGAGACCCAGTACTTC. Protein: CASSSRQIQETQYF.

The J gene is TRBJ2-2, the V gene TRBV2; tentative D call: TRBD1 (5 bases). The length of the CDR3 is 16 residues. The germline V gene encodes CDR1 SNHLY and CDR2 FYNNEI. V lost 5 bases and J 5 bases, leaving 18 bases between the germline ends. The CDR3 DNA follows: TGTGCCAGCAGTTACTCAGGGATGCGAAATACCGGGGAGCTGTTTTTT. Its protein is CASSYSGMRNTGELFF. Based on the CDR3 plus reference TRBV2 and TRBJ2-2, the full variable domain is EPEVTQTPSHQVTQMGQEVILRCVPISNHLYFYWYRQILGQKVEFLVSFYNNEISEKSEIFDDQFSVERPDGSNFTLKIRSTKLEDSAMYFCASSYSGMRNTGELFFGEGSRLTVL.

This clonotype has ten or more counts. The chain uses TRBV5-5 and TRBJ2-7, with D perhaps matching TRBD2 (5 bases). V shed 0 bases and J shed 11 bases, with 15 bases lying between them. Looked up from germline, CDR1 is SGHKS and CDR2 is YYEKEE (reference sequence). CDR3 size: 13 residues. This CDR3 is CASSLEGQRWEYF. The CDR3, as DNA: TGTGCCAGCAGCTTGGAAGGTCAGCGGTGGGAGTACTTC. The variable domain in full, with the rest retrieved from reference TRBV5-5 and TRBJ2-7, is DAGVTQSPTHLIKTRGQQVTLRCSPISGHKSVSWYQQVLGQGPQFIFQYYEKEERGRGNFPDRFSARQFPNYSSELNVNALLLGDSALYLCASSLEGQRWEYFGPGTRLTVT.

This clonotype has only a few counts. The chain links TRBV4-2 to TRBJ1-1; possibly TRBD1 for D (5 bases). The germline V and J ends were trimmed by 1 base and 4 bases, with 13 bases remaining between them. The CDR3 length is 15 residues. Germline V lookup: CDR1 LGHNA, CDR2 YNFKEQ. The CDR3, as DNA: TGTGCCAGCAGCCAAGTAAGGGACGTGGGCACTGAAGCTTTCTTT. Amino acids: CASSQVRDVGTEAFF.

The table lists this clonotype with many counts. The CDR3 protein is CASSLAFSSGEKLFF. For the CDR3, the DNA is TGTGCCAGCAGCTTGGCCTTCTCTTCGGGAGAAAAACTGTTTTTT. The rearrangement joins TRBV5-5 to TRBJ1-4; D not certain. The germline CDR1 and CDR2 sequences are SGHKS and YYEKEE (reference sequence). The CDR3 loop spans 15 amino acids. Trimming left V 0 bases short and J 8 bases short, with 14 bases between.

This chain connects TRBV7-6 to TRBJ2-2, with D perhaps assigned TRBD1 or TRBD2 (5 bases each). V lost 1 base and J 0 bases, leaving 9 bases between the germline ends. CDR3 size: 16 residues. Germline V gene lookup returns CDR1 SGHVS and CDR2 FNYEAQ. CDR3 DNA sequence: TGTGCCAGCAGCTTAGGAGGGGACCCGAACACCGGGGAGCTGTTTTTT. Translating gives CASSLGGDPNTGELFF.

This clonotype was seen ten or more times. The chain recombines TRBV20-1 with TRBJ1-1; no reliable D call. The CDR3 covers 13 residues. Germline V gene data show CDR1 as DFQATT and CDR2 as SNEGSKA (reference sequence). The V gene lost 4 bases and the J gene lost 8 bases, with 17 bases spanning the gap. DNA for the CDR3: TGCAGTGCTACGAGTGGAGGAGAGAGGGAAGCTTTCTTT. As protein: CSATSGGEREAFF.

This clonotype was seen a handful of times. The V gene is TRBV11-2, the J gene TRBJ2-5; TRBD2 aligns across 8 bases. With V trimmed by 5 bases and J by 4 bases, 6 bases remained unmatched. There are 14 residues in the CDR3. Germline assignment: CDR1 SGHAT and CDR2 FQNNGV. The CDR3 bases are TGTGCCAGCAGCCTGAGCGGGGGTCGAGAGACCCAGTACTTC. Its protein product is CASSLSGGRETQYF.

This clonotype was counted at least ten times. The chain employs TRBV2 and TRBJ2-1; 13 bases are shared with TRBD2. The CDR3 covers 15 residues. Trimming took 4 bases from V and 10 from J; bases not matched to a gene: 7. The germline CDR1 and CDR2 sequences are SNHLY and FYNNEI. CDR3 nucleotide sequence: TGTGCCAGCAGTGTGACTAGCGGGGGGCGAGGCGAGCAGTTCTTC. Residues: CASSVTSGGRGEQFF.

This clonotype was seen at least ten times. This rearrangement joins TRBV5-5 to TRBJ2-5; D not resolved. Germline V gene lookup returns CDR1 SGHKS and CDR2 YYEKEE (reference sequence). Trimming cost V 3 bases and J 2 bases, with 11 bases left between them. The CDR3 has 14 amino acids. The CDR3 nucleotides are TGTGCCAGCAGCTCGCTCCAGGAACAAGAGACCCAGTACTTC. Protein sequence: CASSSLQEQETQYF.

The chain recombines TRBV7-8 with TRBJ1-1, with unresolved D. Trimming pared 4 bases from V and 1 base from J, leaving 10 bases between. CDR3 size: 14 residues. Germline lookup yields CDR1 SGHVS and CDR2 FQNEAQ. CDR3 in DNA: TGTGCCAGCAGCTCAGCCGGAGGGAACACTGAAGCTTTCTTT. Amino acids: CASSSAGGNTEAFF.

This clonotype was detected ten times or more. The chain recombines TRBV5-1 with TRBJ2-7, with D perhaps TRBD1 (6 bases). The CDR3 is 16 residues long. Per the germline V gene, CDR1 is SGHRS and CDR2 is YFSETQ. The V end lost 4 bases, the J end lost 1 base, and 18 bases lay between the germline ends. Here the CDR3 reads CASSPRPGTPSYEQYF. CDR3 bases: TGCGCCAGCAGCCCCCGCCCCGGGACACCATCCTACGAGCAGTACTTC.

This clonotype was detected ten times or more. The chain is built from TRBV29-1 and TRBJ1-1, with D unresolved. Trimming stripped 6 bases from V and 9 bases from J, with 17 bases between. In germline, CDR1 is SQVTM, CDR2 ANQGSEA. The CDR3 contains 12 residues. The CDR3 DNA reads TGCAGCGTCCTAGGACGGCCAGAGAAAGCTTTCTTT. Its translation: CSVLGRPEKAFF.

Concerning this clonotype itself: Given a much more abundant clone one base away, this may be a read error. The CDR3 nucleotides are TGTGCCGGCAGTCAGACTAGTAGGGAGACCCAGTACTTC. Translated: CAGSQTSRETQYF. V is TRBV28 and J is TRBJ2-5; D possibly corresponds to TRBD2 (6 bases). Germline loops: CDR1 MDHEN, CDR2 SYDVKM. The CDR3 covers 13 residues.

This clonotype was detected many times. This chain uses TRBV10-3 with TRBJ2-7; D unclear. Looked up from germline, CDR1 is ENHRY and CDR2 is SYGVKD. Trimming left V 0 bases short and J 1 base short, with 16 bases between. This CDR3 comprises 17 residues. DNA of the CDR3: TGTGCCATCAGTGAGTCATTCCTTTCGGACCCTTCCTACGAGCAGTACTTC. Protein product: CAISESFLSDPSYEQYF.

This clonotype was seen many times. The rearrangement joins TRBV2 to TRBJ1-1, with D possibly being TRBD1 (5 bases). The V end lost 8 bases, the J end lost 11 bases, and 24 bases lay between the germline ends. The CDR3 runs to 14 residues. The germline CDR1 and CDR2 sequences are SNHLY and FYNNEI. CDR3 sequence: CASQPRDWALGAFF. The CDR3 region has the DNA TGTGCCAGCCAGCCTCGGGACTGGGCTCTTGGGGCTTTCTTT. Using reference TRBV2 and TRBJ1-1 for the parts outside the CDR3, the full variable domain is EPEVTQTPSHQVTQMGQEVILRCVPISNHLYFYWYRQILGQKVEFLVSFYNNEISEKSEIFDDQFSVERPDGSNFTLKIRSTKLEDSAMYFCASQPRDWALGAFFGQGTRLTVV.

This clonotype was observed at least ten times. V gene TRBV6-2 or TRBV6-3 combines with J gene TRBJ2-6; a weak D match, TRBD2 (6 bases). Per germline, CDR1 MNHEY and CDR2 SVGEGT. V was pared by 0 bases and J by 2 bases, with 8 bases between. This CDR3 comprises 16 residues. The DNA of the CDR3 is TGTGCCAGCAGTTACTCGGGAGGTACTGGGGCCAACGTCCTGACTTTC. As protein: CASSYSGGTGANVLTF.

In the case of this clonotype: Being one base from a much bigger clone, this may be a read error. The V gene is TRBV11-2, the J gene TRBJ2-7, with D possibly called TRBD1 or TRBD2 (5 bases each). The CDR3 runs 15 residues. Per germline, CDR1 SGHAT and CDR2 FQNNGV. The V end was cut by 5 bases, the J end by 9 bases, with 23 bases between. CDR3 DNA: TGTGCCAGCAGCATCTCGGACGGGACCTTAGTCGGGCAGTACTTC. It codes for CASSISDGTLVGQYF.

Many counts were recorded for this clonotype. This chain links TRBV12-3 or TRBV12-4 with TRBJ2-1; TRBD2 matches at 7 bases. The CDR3 has 14 amino acids. V shed 6 bases, J shed 9 bases, and the junction held 11 bases outside the gene matches. The DNA of the CDR3 is TGTGCCAGCAGCACCGCCGGGACTAAGATTGAGCAGTTCTTC. It specifies CASSTAGTKIEQFF.

This clonotype showed up many times. The V gene is TRBV6-5, the J gene TRBJ2-2; the D gene is possibly TRBD1 (5 bases). The V gene's germline CDR1 is MNHEY and CDR2 SVGAGI. The CDR3 totals 15 residues. The V gene lost 5 bases and the J gene lost 1 base, with 11 bases spanning the gap. CDR3 coding DNA: TGTGCCAGCAGTCGGACACGCCTGAACACCGGGGAGCTGTTTTTT. Encoded protein: CASSRTRLNTGELFF.

CDR3 nucleotide sequence: TGTGCCAGCAGCCAAGTCAGGACGGCGAGAACTAGCACAGATACGCAGTATTTT. Translating it yields CASSQVRTARTSTDTQYF. The chain links TRBV4-2 to TRBJ2-3, with D unresolved. V shed 1 base and J shed 0 bases, with 17 bases lying between them. CDR1 and CDR2 (germline): LGHNA, YNFKEQ. This CDR3 is built from 18 residues.

This clonotype was detected many times. The rearrangement uses TRBV5-1 and TRBJ1-6; D is unresolved. CDR1 SGHRS and CDR2 YFSETQ come from the germline V gene. The CDR3 contains 16 residues. The V and J ends lost 1 base and 5 bases respectively, with 13 bases between them. CDR3 nucleotides: TGCGCCAGCAGCTTGCTGCCGTCTGCCGATAATTCACCCCTCCACTTT. Amino acid sequence: CASSLLPSADNSPLHF.

This clonotype was detected only a few times. This chain connects TRBV7-3 to TRBJ2-3; D call uncertain. CDR3 size: 15 residues. V was shortened by 5 bases and J by 1 base, with 13 bases between the two germline ends. Germline lookup yields CDR1 SGHTA and CDR2 FQGTGA. CDR3 protein: CASSTSAVGTDTQYF. The CDR3 DNA follows: TGTGCCAGCAGCACGAGCGCAGTCGGCACAGATACGCAGTATTTT.

This rearrangement joins TRBV18 to TRBJ1-1; possible D gene TRBD1, 6 bases. The ends were cut back, 3 bases at V and 1 base at J, with 12 bases in the middle. CDR3 size: 15 residues. CDR1 KGHSH and CDR2 LQKENI come from the germline V gene. CDR3 nucleotide sequence: TGTGCCAGCTCACCCCGGACAGTGGGGAACACTGAAGCTTTCTTT. Its protein is CASSPRTVGNTEAFF.

This clonotype was observed at least ten times. J is TRBJ2-2 and V is TRBV4-1; D remains unclear. Trimming cost V 1 base and J 7 bases, with 4 bases left between them. The CDR3 is 12 residues long. CDR1 MGHRA and CDR2 YSYEKL come from the germline V gene. CDR3 residues: CASSQVLGELFF. The DNA of the CDR3 is TGCGCCAGCAGCCAAGTACTCGGGGAGCTGTTTTTT.

This clonotype came up many times. The V and J genes are TRBV6-5 and TRBJ1-3; D unclear. V was cut by 4 bases and J by 4 bases, with 5 bases left in between. CDR3 length: 12 amino acids. Germline-derived CDR1 and CDR2 are MNHEY and SVGAGI. The CDR3: CASSSPGNTIYF. CDR3 DNA: TGTGCCAGCAGTTCACCCGGAAACACCATATATTTT.

The chain links TRBV29-1 to TRBJ1-2, with TRBD1 as a possible D gene (5 bases). Germline V gives CDR1 SQVTM, CDR2 ANQGSEA. Trimming removed 7 bases at V and 2 bases at J, with 11 bases between. This CDR3 has 12 amino acids. The DNA of the CDR3 is TGCAGCGCTTCCGGGGGGAACTATGGCTACACCTTC. It is translated as CSASGGNYGYTF. Variable domain in full (rest from reference TRBV29-1 and TRBJ1-2): SAVISQKPSRDICQRGTSLTIQCQVDSQVTMMFWYRQQPGQSLTLIATANQGSEATYESGFVIDKFPISRPNLTFSTLTVSNMSPEDSSIYLCSASGGNYGYTFGSGTRLTVV.

In this sample, this clonotype turned up many times. The genes are TRBV2 and TRBJ2-7; 7 nucleotides line up with TRBD1. V shed 6 bases, J shed 4 bases, and the junction held 12 bases outside the gene matches. This CDR3 region has 15 residues. Germline V lookup: CDR1 SNHLY, CDR2 FYNNEI. Written as DNA, the CDR3 is TGTGCCAGCAGGCTTCTATTGGGACAGATATACGAGCAGTACTTC. It translates to CASRLLLGQIYEQYF. Looking up the rest from reference TRBV2 and TRBJ2-7 gives the full variable domain: EPEVTQTPSHQVTQMGQEVILRCVPISNHLYFYWYRQILGQKVEFLVSFYNNEISEKSEIFDDQFSVERPDGSNFTLKIRSTKLEDSAMYFCASRLLLGQIYEQYFGPGTRLTVT.

This clonotype was detected only a few times. The chain couples TRBV11-1 to TRBJ2-7; D possibly corresponds to TRBD1 (5 bases). V lost 1 base and J lost 3, with 7 bases in between. Germline values: CDR1 SGHAT, CDR2 FQDESV (reference sequence). The CDR3 runs to 13 residues. In nucleotides, the CDR3 is TGTGCCAGCAGCTTAGGACAGCTCTACGAGCAGTACTTC. The encoded protein is CASSLGQLYEQYF.